The 22 T cell receptor beta chains given below trace back to one sample, sequenced in a study of blood T cells in healthy people across ages (dated by TCRdb to about 2015). The library came from 5' RACE. Sequencing used an Illumina HiSeq 2500. A second about 7 to 11 cycle PCR used a sample-barcoded 5' primer and a J-beta primer mix. Using fastp trimming at Q25 and MiXCR clonotype assembly, TCRdb reanalyzed the public sequencing data and kept in-frame beta chains. All rows with the same CDR3 protein become a single entry with the most common DNA and genes. Recorded for this sample are over a million distinct CDR3 sequences; 40% to 55% of them occurred a single time. The ten largest account for about 19% of the sample. What was sequenced was blood. The receptors were sampled from a woman in her sixties in good health.

The chain joins TRBV29-1 to TRBJ1-1; a possible D gene is TRBD1 (6 bases). V lost 7 bases and J lost 2, with 14 bases in between. Germline V gene lookup returns CDR1 SQVTM and CDR2 ANQGSEA. The CDR3 contains 13 residues. Here the CDR3 DNA reads TGCAGCGCAGCCACACAGGGAAACACTGAAGCTTTCTTT. This sequence encodes CSAATQGNTEAFF.

Concerning this clonotype: The junction shows a germline mismatch at one end, possibly a read error. The rearrangement uses TRBV27 and TRBJ2-3; 11 bases line up with TRBD2. Per germline, CDR1 MNHEY and CDR2 SMNVEV (reference sequence). The CDR3 loop spans 17 amino acids. The CDR3 sequence is CASSHMGLADTTGTQYF. DNA for the CDR3: TGTGCCAGCAGTCACATGGGACTAGCGGACACCACAGGTACGCAGTATTTT.

This clonotype was seen a few times. This chain uses TRBV3-1 with TRBJ2-1; TRBD2 aligns across 8 bases. Germline assignment: CDR1 LGHDT and CDR2 YNNKEL (reference sequence). The CDR3 is 16 amino acids. V dropped 0 bases and J dropped 7; count of bases not matched to a gene: 8. DNA for the CDR3: TGTGCCAGCAGCCAAGAACATAAGCGGGAGTCGAATGAGCAGTTCTTC. Protein sequence: CASSQEHKRESNEQFF.

The chain joins TRBV2 to TRBJ1-1; no definite D call. The CDR3 consists of 13 residues. Trimming stripped 10 bases from V and 0 bases from J, with 12 bases between. CDR1 SNHLY and CDR2 FYNNEI come from the germline V gene. CDR3 in DNA: TGTGCCACCCCGGGAGGGTTGAACACTGAAGCTTTCTTT. Protein: CATPGGLNTEAFF.

The CDR3 bases are TGTGCCAGCAGCCATCCGAACGGCGGGACACCCCTCCACTTT. It is translated as CASSHPNGGTPLHF. The chain recombines TRBV11-2 with TRBJ1-6; D not resolved. CDR1 and CDR2 (germline): SGHAT, FQNNGV. There are 14 residues in the CDR3. Trimming took off 5 bases at V and 11 bases at J, with 16 bases between the two ends.

This clonotype occurred a few times. Mismatch with germline at one junction end may stem from a read error. The V call is TRBV6-6, the J call TRBJ1-2; tentatively, D is TRBD1 (5 bases). The CDR3 extends over 16 amino acids. The V gene's germline CDR1 is MNHNY and CDR2 SVGAGI (reference sequence). CDR3 sequence: CAGSYSISGLTYGYTF. In DNA form, the CDR3 reads TGTGCCGGCAGTTACTCGATCTCAGGGCTAACCTATGGCTACACCTTC.

This chain connects TRBV6-6 to TRBJ2-7, with 10 nucleotides matching TRBD1. CDR3 length equals 15 residues. Trimming took 4 bases from V and 6 from J; bases not matched to a gene: 9. CDR1 MNHNY and CDR2 SVGAGI come from the germline V gene (reference sequence). CDR3 residues: CASSFRDRGLGEQYF. CDR3 coding DNA: TGTGCCAGCAGTTTCCGGGACAGGGGACTTGGCGAGCAGTACTTC.

The chain carries TRBV6-5 and TRBJ1-6, with D hard to call. Germline V gene lookup returns CDR1 MNHEY and CDR2 SVGAGI. The CDR3 spans 18 residues. The V end was cut by 2 bases, the J end by 7 bases, with 21 bases between. The CDR3 region has the DNA TGTGCCAGCAGTTACATCTGCCCTCCGGTAACGATGAATTCACCCCTCCACTTT. This sequence encodes CASSYICPPVTMNSPLHF.

This clonotype was seen many times. J is TRBJ2-4 and V is TRBV29-1; 9 bases are shared with TRBD1. This CDR3 comprises 14 residues. V was pared by 7 bases and J by 7 bases, with 11 bases of the junction left unmatched. The germline gives CDR1 SQVTM, CDR2 ANQGSEA. In DNA form, the CDR3 reads TGCAGCGCAATATTGGGACAGGGAACGAACATTCAGTACTTC. Its protein product is CSAILGQGTNIQYF.

The chain recombines TRBV20-1 with TRBJ1-2; D is uncertain. There are 16 residues in the CDR3. Trimming took 0 bases from V and 7 from J, leaving 21 bases between them. Germline assignment: CDR1 DFQATT and CDR2 SNEGSKA (reference sequence). In DNA form, the CDR3 reads TGCAGTGCTAGAGAAGGGAGCCATGAGATGATCGGTGGCTACACCTTC. This codes for CSAREGSHEMIGGYTF.

The chain employs TRBV15 and TRBJ2-7; 7 nucleotides line up with TRBD1. Germline V gene data show CDR1 as LNHNV and CDR2 as YYDKDF (reference sequence). V gave up 5 bases and J gave up 0 bases; unmatched junction bases: 13. This CDR3 has 17 amino acids. DNA of the CDR3: TGTGCCACCAGCGCGGTCACAGGGGCGTTGAACTCCTACGAGCAGTACTTC. Encoded protein: CATSAVTGALNSYEQYF.

V and J are TRBV5-1 and TRBJ2-1; D perhaps matches TRBD2 (5 bases). Germline CDR1 reads SGHRS; CDR2 reads YFSETQ. Trimming removed 0 bases at V and 6 bases at J, with 13 bases between. CDR3 length: 15 amino acids. The CDR3 nucleotides are TGCGCCAGCAGCTTGGGTCCCGGACTCCTCAATGAGCAGTTCTTC. Its translation is CASSLGPGLLNEQFF.

The chain recombines TRBV5-5 with TRBJ2-1, with a weak D call TRBD1 (6 bases). The length of the CDR3 is 17 residues. The germline gives CDR1 SGHKS, CDR2 YYEKEE (reference sequence). V lost 0 bases and J 4 bases, leaving 17 bases between the germline ends. The CDR3 nucleotides are TGTGCCAGCAGCTTGGAAGATCCCGGGACAATATACAATGAGCAGTTCTTC. Amino acid sequence: CASSLEDPGTIYNEQFF.

The rearrangement joins TRBV12-3 or TRBV12-4 to TRBJ1-2, with D possibly being TRBD1 (5 bases). Trimming shortened V by 11 bases and J by 4 bases, and 14 bases separated the two germline ends. This CDR3 has 12 amino acids. The CDR3 region has the DNA TGTGCCTCAGAGGGGTCGAGCTATGGCTACACCTTC. Its translation: CASEGSSYGYTF.

In its sample, this clonotype was seen a few times. The chain has TRBV29-1 and TRBJ2-3; D not certain. Germline V gene lookup returns CDR1 SQVTM and CDR2 ANQGSEA. Trimming stripped 4 bases from V and 2 bases from J, with 10 bases between. This CDR3 has 13 amino acids. The CDR3 here is CSVGVGATDTQYF. The CDR3 DNA follows: TGCAGCGTTGGCGTCGGAGCCACAGATACGCAGTATTTT.

Remarks on this clonotype: Its ends do not fully match the called genes, so a read error is possible. This chain connects TRBV10-3 to TRBJ2-1; D is undetermined. Per the germline V gene, CDR1 is ENHRY and CDR2 is SYGVKD. This CDR3 is built from 16 residues. The CDR3 bases are TGTGCCTTCAGTGAGTCAGAACCCCGCGCCTACAATGAGCAGTTCTTC. Translation gives CAFSESEPRAYNEQFF.

The chain uses TRBV20-1 and TRBJ2-7; TRBD2 aligns across 9 bases. The CDR3 runs to 13 residues. Trimming cost V 6 bases and J 0 bases; bases outside gene matches: 3. In germline, CDR1 is DFQATT, CDR2 SNEGSKA (reference sequence). CDR3 nucleotides: TGCAGTGCGGTAGCGGGAGACTCCTACGAGCAGTACTTC. It codes for CSAVAGDSYEQYF.

This clonotype was counted a few times. V and J are TRBV7-9 and TRBJ1-5; no firm D call. Germline V gene sequence: CDR1 SEHNR, CDR2 FQNEAQ (reference sequence). V gave up 4 bases and J gave up 3 bases, with 13 bases separating them. The CDR3 has 15 residues. The CDR3 DNA is TGTGCCAGCAGCTCAAGCCGTCAATACAATCAGCCCCAGCATTTT. Translating it yields CASSSSRQYNQPQHF.

This clonotype was detected only once. This rearrangement joins TRBV20-1 to TRBJ2-7; TRBD2 might be the D (6 bases). Trimming stripped 1 base from V and 0 bases from J, with 13 bases between. The CDR3 has 15 residues. CDR1 is DFQATT, CDR2 SNEGSKA, per germline (reference sequence). The CDR3 loop reads CSARVAAGISYEQYF. The CDR3 DNA sequence: TGCAGTGCTAGAGTCGCAGCGGGCATCTCCTACGAGCAGTACTTC.

This clonotype came up a few times. V and J are TRBV24-1 and TRBJ2-5, with 7 bases aligning to TRBD2. With V trimmed by 4 bases and J by 4 bases, 2 bases remained unmatched. CDR1 is KGHDR and CDR2 is SFDVKD in the germline V gene. The CDR3 is made up of 13 amino acids. This CDR3 is CATSERGRETQYF. CDR3 nucleotide sequence: TGTGCCACCAGTGAACGCGGGAGAGAGACCCAGTACTTC.

This clonotype was observed a few times. The chain recombines TRBV28 with TRBJ2-5; either TRBD1 or TRBD2 may fit D (5 bases each). CDR3 length: 14 amino acids. Germline CDR1 and CDR2: MDHEN and SYDVKM. V lost 6 bases and J 2 bases, leaving 13 bases between the germline ends. CDR3 sequence reads: CASSPPEGQETQYF. DNA for the CDR3: TGTGCCAGCAGCCCTCCAGAGGGGCAAGAGACCCAGTACTTC.

The chain employs TRBV12-3 or TRBV12-4 and TRBJ2-7, with 7 bases matching TRBD2. This CDR3 is 14 amino acids long. Trimming at V came to 2 bases and at J to 3 bases, leaving 4 bases not matched to a gene. The DNA of the CDR3 is TGTGCCAGCAGTTTACTAGCGGTAAGCTACGAGCAGTACTTC. This sequence encodes CASSLLAVSYEQYF.